A selection of T cell receptor beta chains follows, all from one sample in a study of blood T cell repertoires in COVID-19. The method was immunoSEQ multiplex PCR; TCRdb's version includes in-frame clones alone and lacks a portion of them. The repertoire consists of around 150,000 clones, with around four fifths occurring once and the leading ten covering 11%. Source material: peripheral blood. These receptors were taken from a man in his sixties who had recovered from COVID-19. The CDR3 runs from the conserved cysteine through the conserved F or W. Fields, in order: D gene, V gene, J gene, clone size, CDR3 DNA, CDR3 protein. A D gene is named only where the DNA matches it firmly. Size values are once, few and many counts, or a class for expanded clones, and some rows have none.

.,TRBV7-2,TRBJ1-3,.,TGTGCCAGCAGCCTCCAGTACTCTGGAAACACCATATATTTT,CASSLQYSGNTIYF
TRBD1,TRBV5-5,TRBJ2-1,once,TGTGCCAGCAGGAATGGACAGGGGGCCTACAATGAGCAGTTCTTC,CASRNGQGAYNEQFF
TRBD1,TRBV5-8,TRBJ1-2,once,TGTGCCAGCAGCTTCGACAGGGCCTACTATGGCTACACCTTC,CASSFDRAYYGYTF
TRBD2,TRBV6-5,TRBJ2-1,few,TGTGCCAGCAGCCGCAGACTAGCGGGAGATGATGAGCAGTTCTTC,CASSRRLAGDDEQFF
TRBD1,TRBV2,TRBJ1-4,.,TGTGCCAGCAGGGGGACAGGACGAGGGGAAAAACTGTTTTTT,CASRGTGRGEKLFF
TRBD2,TRBV19,TRBJ2-1,.,TGTGCCAGTAGGCGTACTAGCGGGAATGAGCAGTTCTTC,CASRRTSGNEQFF
.,TRBV4-3,TRBJ2-3,.,TGCGCCAGCAGCCAAGCTGGGCAGGGTTTTGTTGCGGATACGCAGTATTTT,CASSQAGQGFVADTQYF
TRBD2,TRBV5-1,TRBJ2-1,once,TGCGCCAGCCGAGCGGGAGTGAGGGATGAGCAGTTCTTC,CASRAGVRDEQFF
.,TRBV19,TRBJ2-2,.,TGTGCCAGTAGTATAGACGCCGGGGAGCTGTTTTTT,CASSIDAGELFF
.,TRBV7-9,TRBJ2-1,once,TGTGCCAGCAGCTTAACCCCCCGGGGGAATGAGCAGTTCTTC,CASSLTPRGNEQFF
TRBD1,TRBV11-2,TRBJ1-4,.,TGTGCCAGCAGCTTAAACACAGGGGGAGATGAAAAACTGTTTTTT,CASSLNTGGDEKLFF
TRBD1,TRBV3-1/TRBV3-2,TRBJ2-2,.,TGTGCCAGCACGGGACAGGGCCTGGCCGGGGAGCTGTTTTTT,CASTGQGLAGELFF
.,TRBV7-9,TRBJ1-2,.,TGTGCCAGCAGCTCAGGGCCCAGGTATGGCTACACCTTC,CASSSGPRYGYTF
.,TRBV28,TRBJ2-3,.,TGTGCCACGGGGGGCACCCCGCGCCCAGATACGCAGTATTTT,CATGGTPRPDTQYF
.,TRBV6-5,TRBJ2-1,.,TGTGCCAGCAGCCAGGGGTCCTACAATGAGCAGTTCTTC,CASSQGSYNEQFF
TRBD1,TRBV24-1,TRBJ2-1,.,TGTGCCACCAGTGACCTGGGTGGGACAGGGGCCTACAATGAGCAGTTCTTC,CATSDLGGTGAYNEQFF
.,TRBV6-2/TRBV6-3,TRBJ2-7,.,TGTGCCAGCAGTTACCGCAGAAGGACGGGATGGCACGAGCAGTACTTC,CASSYRRRTGWHEQYF
.,TRBV27,TRBJ2-2,few,TGTGCCAGCAGCCAACATAGCGGCGGCGACACCGGGGAGCTGTTTTTT,CASSQHSGGDTGELFF
TRBD1,TRBV7-2,TRBJ1-1,many,TGTGCCAGCAGCACGGGACAGGGGGGACCCCTTACTGAAGCTTTCTTT,CASSTGQGGPLTEAFF
TRBD2,TRBV5-1,TRBJ2-3,.,TGCGCCAGCAGCTTGGAAATGACTAGCGGTAGCACAGATACGCAGTATTTT,CASSLEMTSGSTDTQYF
.,TRBV21-1,TRBJ2-1,.,TGTGCCAGCAGCAGGGTGCCAGGGGGCCAAGACAATGAGCAGTTCTTC,CASSRVPGGQDNEQFF
TRBD2,TRBV5-1,TRBJ2-1,.,TGCGCCAGCAGCTTAGGACTAGCGGGGTCTAGCTCCTACAATGAGCAGTTCTTC,CASSLGLAGSSSYNEQFF
TRBD1,TRBV28,TRBJ2-1,.,TGTGCCAGCAGGGGGACAGGGGTCAATGAGCAGTTCTTC,CASRGTGVNEQFF
.,TRBV19,TRBJ2-5,.,TGTGCCAGTAGTATCCATATGGAGGAGACCCAGTACTTC,CASSIHMEETQYF
.,TRBV7-3,TRBJ2-2,.,TGTGCCAGCAGCGCAGGCCCACAGGGATCATCCGGGGAGCTGTTTTTT,CASSAGPQGSSGELFF
.,TRBV7-2,TRBJ2-7,.,TGTGCCAGCAGCTCCAGGGCCTCCTACGAGCAGTACTTC,CASSSRASYEQYF
.,TRBV5-8,TRBJ1-4,.,TGTGCCAGCAGCTTGGGAAGTCGATTGGAGAAACTGTTTTTT,CASSLGSRLEKLFF
.,TRBV19,TRBJ2-7,.,TGTGCCAGTAGTCCGCCGGTCCACCTTTACCCCTACGAGCAGTACTTC,CASSPPVHLYPYEQYF
.,TRBV6-1,TRBJ2-6,few,TGTGCCAGCAGTGAAGCTTCTTCTGGGGCCAACGTCCTGACTTTC,CASSEASSGANVLTF
.,TRBV6-5,TRBJ2-3,.,TGTGCCAGCACCCTGGAGGGCGGGAGCACAGATACGCAGTATTTT,CASTLEGGSTDTQYF
.,TRBV13,TRBJ1-3,.,TGTGCCAGCAGCCCGAGACAGTCTGGAAACACCATATATTTT,CASSPRQSGNTIYF
.,TRBV18,TRBJ1-5,.,TGTGCCAGCTCACCGGGGGGGAGCGGTCAGCCCCAGCATTTT,CASSPGGSGQPQHF
TRBD1,TRBV5-1,TRBJ2-1,.,TGCGCCAGCAGCCTTGGACAGGGGGGAGTTGATGAGCAGTTCTTC,CASSLGQGGVDEQFF
.,TRBV4-1,TRBJ1-2,.,TGCGCCAGCAGCCCGGTCCCTAACTATGGCTACACCTTC,CASSPVPNYGYTF
.,TRBV9,TRBJ1-2,few,TGTGCCAGCAGCGTAGGTCAGGGGCCGCATTCGTATGGCTACACCTTC,CASSVGQGPHSYGYTF
.,TRBV5-4,TRBJ1-2,.,TGTGCCAGCAGCTTGGACAGGGAGGGCTACACCTTC,CASSLDREGYTF
TRBD2,TRBV5-5,TRBJ2-5,.,TGTGCCAGCAGCTTGGGACTAGCGGGGAGGCAAGAGACCCAGTACTTC,CASSLGLAGRQETQYF
TRBD2,TRBV7-6,TRBJ2-7,once,TGTGCCAGCAGCTTAGACGCGGGGGGGAGATCGAAGTACTTC,CASSLDAGGRSKYF
.,TRBV7-9,TRBJ2-1,.,TGTGCCAGCAGCTTAGCGATGGACAGCTATGAGCAGTTCTTC,CASSLAMDSYEQFF
TRBD1,TRBV6-5,TRBJ2-7,.,TGTGCCAGCCTACCGGGACAGGGGGTCGGCGAGCAGTACTTC,CASLPGQGVGEQYF
.,TRBV6-6,TRBJ2-3,.,TGTGCCAGCAGTCAACCGAGAGGCGCAGATACGCAGTATTTT,CASSQPRGADTQYF
TRBD1,TRBV2,TRBJ1-5,.,TGTGCCAGCAGTCAGGACAGGGCACCAAATCAGCCCCAGCATTTT,CASSQDRAPNQPQHF
TRBD2,TRBV2,TRBJ2-2,.,TGTGCCAGCAGTGGGACGGGGGGCACCGGGGAGCTGTTTTTT,CASSGTGGTGELFF
.,TRBV6-1,TRBJ1-2,.,TGTGCCAGCAGTGAAGGGAGTTATGGCTACACCTTC,CASSEGSYGYTF
TRBD1,TRBV5-1,TRBJ1-4,.,TGCGCCAGCAGCTTGGGAGGGACAGACATTAATGAAAAACTGTTTTTT,CASSLGGTDINEKLFF
.,TRBV5-6,TRBJ1-1,.,TGTGCCAGCAGCAACCAAGGGGGGAACACTGAAGCTTTCTTT,CASSNQGGNTEAFF
TRBD1,TRBV28,TRBJ1-5,.,TGTGCCAGCAGTTCACCCCGGACAGGGTATCAGCCCCAGCATTTT,CASSSPRTGYQPQHF
TRBD1,TRBV4-2,TRBJ1-1,.,TGTGCCAGCAGCCCCCAGCAGGGGGCGATGGGCACTGAAGCTTTCTTT,CASSPQQGAMGTEAFF
.,TRBV19,TRBJ1-5,.,TGTGCCAGTAATTCAGACAGTAGGAGCAATCAGCCCCAGCATTTT,CASNSDSRSNQPQHF
TRBD2,TRBV20-1,TRBJ2-3,.,TGCAGTGCTAGTGGTCTACTAGCGGGCCGCACAGATACGCAGTATTTT,CSASGLLAGRTDTQYF
.,TRBV9,TRBJ2-1,.,TGTGCCAGCAGCGTAGAAGGGTGGGGGCTCGGCAATGAGCAGTTCTTC,CASSVEGWGLGNEQFF
.,TRBV5-6,TRBJ1-6,.,TGTGCCAGCAGCTTGGGACAGAATTCACCCCTCCACTTT,CASSLGQNSPLHF
.,TRBV27,TRBJ2-2,.,TGTGCCAGCAGTTTAGTCAGGGGCACCGGGGAGCTGTTTTTT,CASSLVRGTGELFF
TRBD1,TRBV5-1,TRBJ1-2,.,TGCGCCAGCACCCGGGACAGTTATGGCTACACCTTC,CASTRDSYGYTF
TRBD2,TRBV6-5,TRBJ2-3,.,TGTGCCAGCAGTTCCCGACTAGCGGGGGGTCCAGATACGCAGTATTTT,CASSSRLAGGPDTQYF